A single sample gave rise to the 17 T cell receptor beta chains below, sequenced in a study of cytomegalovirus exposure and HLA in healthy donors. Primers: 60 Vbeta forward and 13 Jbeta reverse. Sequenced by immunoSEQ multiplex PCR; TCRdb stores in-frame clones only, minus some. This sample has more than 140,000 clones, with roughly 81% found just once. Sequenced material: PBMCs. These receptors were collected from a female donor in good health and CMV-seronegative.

The DNA of the CDR3 is TGTGCCAGCAGTGAAGCCGGAGGCTATGGCTACACCTTC. Its protein is CASSEAGGYGYTF. The chain uses TRBV6-1 and TRBJ1-2; D gene unclear. The germline CDR1 and CDR2 sequences are MNHNS and SASEGT. With 0 bases removed from V and 4 bases from J, the gap between germline ends came to 6 bases. CDR3 length: 13 residues.

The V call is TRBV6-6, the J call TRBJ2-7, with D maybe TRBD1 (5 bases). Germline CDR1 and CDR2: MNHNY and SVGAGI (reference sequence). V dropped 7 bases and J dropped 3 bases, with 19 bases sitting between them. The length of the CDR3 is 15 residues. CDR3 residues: CASTDPRQSIYEQYF. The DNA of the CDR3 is TGTGCCAGCACCGACCCCCGACAGAGCATCTACGAGCAGTACTTC.

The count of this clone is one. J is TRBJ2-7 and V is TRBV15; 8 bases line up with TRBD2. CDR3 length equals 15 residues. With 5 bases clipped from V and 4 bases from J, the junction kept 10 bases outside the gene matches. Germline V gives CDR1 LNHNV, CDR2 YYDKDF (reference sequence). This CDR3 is CATSGSSGRGYEQYF. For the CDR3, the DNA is TGTGCCACCAGCGGTTCCAGCGGGAGAGGTTACGAGCAGTACTTC.

CDR3 in amino acids: CATSPGTGGVYGYTF. CDR3 coding DNA: TGTGCCACCAGCCCCGGGACAGGGGGCGTCTATGGCTACACCTTC. The V and J genes are TRBV15 and TRBJ1-2, with 12 bases lining up with TRBD1. The junction had 5 bases not matched to a gene; V was cut back by 5 bases and J by 4 bases. The CDR3 has 15 residues. The germline CDR1 and CDR2 sequences are LNHNV and YYDKDF (reference sequence).

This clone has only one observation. CDR3 nucleotides: TGTGCCAGCAGCTTAGCGCGAGACAGGGGATACACTGAAGCTTTCTTT. Encoded protein: CASSLARDRGYTEAFF. The chain couples TRBV7-6 to TRBJ1-1, with 8 bases aligning to TRBD1. V shed 0 bases and J 3 bases; nucleotides not matched to a gene: 6. The germline gives CDR1 SGHVS, CDR2 FNYEAQ. The CDR3 runs 16 residues.

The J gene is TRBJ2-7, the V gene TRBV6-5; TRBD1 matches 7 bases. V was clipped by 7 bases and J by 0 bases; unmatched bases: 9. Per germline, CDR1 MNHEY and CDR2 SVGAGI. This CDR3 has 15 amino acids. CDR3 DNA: TGTGCCAGCAACCCTCGGGACAGCCTCTCCTACGAGCAGTACTTC. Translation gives CASNPRDSLSYEQYF.

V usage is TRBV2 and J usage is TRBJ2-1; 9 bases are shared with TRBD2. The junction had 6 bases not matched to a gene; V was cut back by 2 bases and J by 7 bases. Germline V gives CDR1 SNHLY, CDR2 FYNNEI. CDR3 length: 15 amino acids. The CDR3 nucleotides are TGTGCCAGCAGTGAAATGGCGGGAGGGCCGAATGAGCAGTTCTTC. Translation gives CASSEMAGGPNEQFF.

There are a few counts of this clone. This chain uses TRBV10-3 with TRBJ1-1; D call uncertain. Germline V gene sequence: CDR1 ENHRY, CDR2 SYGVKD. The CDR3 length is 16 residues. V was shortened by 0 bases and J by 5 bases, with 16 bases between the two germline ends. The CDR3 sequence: CAISESFLIRGTEAFF. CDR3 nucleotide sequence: TGTGCCATCAGTGAGTCTTTCTTAATCCGAGGGACTGAAGCTTTCTTT.

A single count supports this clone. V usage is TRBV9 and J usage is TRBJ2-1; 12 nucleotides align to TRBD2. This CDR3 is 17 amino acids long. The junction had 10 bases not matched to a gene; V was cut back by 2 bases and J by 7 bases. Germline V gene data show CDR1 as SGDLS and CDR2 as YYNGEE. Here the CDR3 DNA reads TGTGCCAGCAGCGTTCTTGCTAGCGGGAGGGCAGGTAATGAGCAGTTCTTC. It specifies CASSVLASGRAGNEQFF.

The CDR3 spells CASSPGGISGNTIYF. Written as DNA, the CDR3 is TGTGCCAGCAGCCCGGGCGGGATCTCTGGAAACACCATATATTTT. This sequence joins TRBV6-5 and TRBJ1-3; D ambiguous. Trimming cost V 6 bases and J 0 bases, with 12 bases left between them. The V gene's germline CDR1 is MNHEY and CDR2 SVGAGI. This CDR3 contains 15 residues.

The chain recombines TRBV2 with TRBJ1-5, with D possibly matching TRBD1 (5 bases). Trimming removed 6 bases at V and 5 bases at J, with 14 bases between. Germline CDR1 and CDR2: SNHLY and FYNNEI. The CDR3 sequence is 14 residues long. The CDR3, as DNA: TGTGCCAGCAGCCAACGCGGGGCGGATCAGCCCCAGCATTTT. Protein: CASSQRGADQPQHF.

The CDR3 DNA follows: TGTGCCAGCAGACCAGGGACAGGCGCTAACTATGGCTACACCTTC. Its translation: CASRPGTGANYGYTF. The chain carries TRBV6-5 and TRBJ1-2; 8 bases agree with TRBD1. J was trimmed by 0 bases and V by 6 bases; bases with no gene match: 6. The CDR3 runs to 15 residues. The germline gives CDR1 MNHEY, CDR2 SVGAGI.

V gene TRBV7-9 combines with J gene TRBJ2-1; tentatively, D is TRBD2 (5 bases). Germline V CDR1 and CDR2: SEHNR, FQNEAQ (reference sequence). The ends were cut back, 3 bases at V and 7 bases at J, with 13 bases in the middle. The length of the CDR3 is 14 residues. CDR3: CASSFMDLRNEQFF. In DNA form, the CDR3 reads TGTGCCAGCAGCTTCATGGACTTAAGAAATGAGCAGTTCTTC.

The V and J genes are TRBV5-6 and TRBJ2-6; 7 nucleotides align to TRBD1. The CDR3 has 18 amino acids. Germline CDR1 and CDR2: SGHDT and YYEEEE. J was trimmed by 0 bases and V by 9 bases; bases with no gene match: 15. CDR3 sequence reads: CATNKAGRGSSGANVLTF. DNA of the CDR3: TGTGCCACCAATAAGGCAGGCAGGGGGAGCTCTGGGGCCAACGTCCTGACTTTC.

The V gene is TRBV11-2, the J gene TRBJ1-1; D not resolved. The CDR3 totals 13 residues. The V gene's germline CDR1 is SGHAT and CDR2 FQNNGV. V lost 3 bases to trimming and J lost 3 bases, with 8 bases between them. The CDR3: CASSLRIDTEAFF. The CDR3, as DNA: TGTGCCAGCAGCTTGAGAATCGACACTGAAGCTTTCTTT.

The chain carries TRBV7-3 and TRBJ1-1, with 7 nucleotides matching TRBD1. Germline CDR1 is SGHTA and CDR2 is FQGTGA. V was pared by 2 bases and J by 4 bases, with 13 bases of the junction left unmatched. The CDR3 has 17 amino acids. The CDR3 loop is CASSLGRGRRFSTEAFF. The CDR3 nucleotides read TGTGCCAGCAGCTTAGGTAGGGGGCGTAGGTTCAGCACTGAAGCTTTCTTT.

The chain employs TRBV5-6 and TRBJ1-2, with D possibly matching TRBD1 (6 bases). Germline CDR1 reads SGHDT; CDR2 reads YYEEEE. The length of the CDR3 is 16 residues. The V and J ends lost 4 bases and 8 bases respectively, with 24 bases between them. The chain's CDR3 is CASSRPSGDNIEGYTF. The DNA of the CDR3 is TGTGCCAGCAGCCGTCCCTCAGGGGATAATATTGAGGGCTACACCTTC.